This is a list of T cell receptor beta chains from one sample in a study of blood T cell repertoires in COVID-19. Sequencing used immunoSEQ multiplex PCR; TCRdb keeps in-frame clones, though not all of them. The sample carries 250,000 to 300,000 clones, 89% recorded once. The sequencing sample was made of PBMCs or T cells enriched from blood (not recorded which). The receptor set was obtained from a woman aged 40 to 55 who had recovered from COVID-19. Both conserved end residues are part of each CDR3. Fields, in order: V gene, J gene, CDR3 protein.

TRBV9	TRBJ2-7	CASSGLGGAPSSYEQYF
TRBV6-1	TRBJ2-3	CASSDRQGHTDTQYF
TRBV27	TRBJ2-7	CASSRSGEQYF
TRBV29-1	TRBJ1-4	CSARDGVGGVNEKLFF
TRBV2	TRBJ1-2	CASRINVGQGTHTF
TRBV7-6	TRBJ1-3	CASGTFSGNTIYF
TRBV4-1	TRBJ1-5	CASSPYLNQPQHF
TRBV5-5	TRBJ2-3	CASSLGGLAGTDTQYF
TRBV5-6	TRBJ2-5	CASSLMVARQETQYF
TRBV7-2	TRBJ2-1	CASSTGRGLAKPEYNEQFF
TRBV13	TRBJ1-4	CASSSDRRDEKLFF
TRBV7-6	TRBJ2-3	CASSSLGGRVDTQYF
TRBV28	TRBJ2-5	CASSFYRLAGQETQYF
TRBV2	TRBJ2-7	CASRGLAGVNEYF
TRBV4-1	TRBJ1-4	CASTQVQQPAGLGEKLFF
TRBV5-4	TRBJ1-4	CASSLRSGGNEKLFF
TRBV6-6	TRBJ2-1	CASTPSSYNEQFF
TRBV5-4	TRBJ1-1	CASSHDRATEAFF
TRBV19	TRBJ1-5	CASSIGAGDQPQHF
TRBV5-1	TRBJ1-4	CASSLSLGNEKLFF
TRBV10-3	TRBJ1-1	CAIRATGANTEAFF
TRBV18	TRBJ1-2	CASVGTRGDGYTF
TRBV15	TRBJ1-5	CATSGRTASNQPQHF
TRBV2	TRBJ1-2	CASFRTDFNYGYTF
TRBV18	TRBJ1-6	CASSPRDSHSPLHF
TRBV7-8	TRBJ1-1	CASSALVLANTEAFF
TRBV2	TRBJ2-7	CASRTGGHSYEQYF
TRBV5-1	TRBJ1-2	CASSLEISADGYTF
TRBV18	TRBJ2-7	CASSPLGRLNSYEQYF
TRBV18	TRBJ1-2	CASSPRTEATNYGYTF
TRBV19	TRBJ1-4	CASSIDGTGLANEKLFF
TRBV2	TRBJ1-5	CASRYQGGNNQPQHF
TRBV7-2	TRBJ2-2	CASSGRGDTGELFF
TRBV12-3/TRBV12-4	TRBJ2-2	CASSLTGGELFF
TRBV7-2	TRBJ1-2	CASSLVVRQLTNYGYTF
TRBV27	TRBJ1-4	CASSLSDYGRTGVNEKLFF
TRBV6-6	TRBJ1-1	CASSYQGEAFF